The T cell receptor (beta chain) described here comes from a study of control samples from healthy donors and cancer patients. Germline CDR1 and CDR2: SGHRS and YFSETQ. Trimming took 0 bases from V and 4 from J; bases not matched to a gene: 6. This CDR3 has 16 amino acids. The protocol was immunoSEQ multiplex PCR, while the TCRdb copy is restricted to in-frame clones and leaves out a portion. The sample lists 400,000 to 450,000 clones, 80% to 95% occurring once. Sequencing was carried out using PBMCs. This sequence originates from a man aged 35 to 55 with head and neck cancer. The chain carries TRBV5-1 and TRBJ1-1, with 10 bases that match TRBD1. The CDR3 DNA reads TGCGCCAGCAGCTTGGAGGTGGGACAGGGGTCCACTGAAGCTTTCTTT. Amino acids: CASSLEVGQGSTEAFF.